Shown below are 18 T cell receptor beta chains from a single sample sequenced in a study of T cells in women clearing cervical HPV infection (dated by TCRdb to the late 2010s). Libraries were prepared through the immunoSEQ multiplex PCR assay. As stored in TCRdb, this immuneACCESS dataset retains in-frame rearrangements with V and J assigned. A fraction of the clones does not appear; measured against another copy, unresolved V genes explain less than half of the discrepancy, and the remainder lacks a known reason. The table for this sample shows fewer than 35,000 clones. The ten largest account for around 18% of the sample. Source material: blood buffy coat. The receptor source for this set is a woman between 18 and 75 years old with a cervical HPV16 infection that either progressed to CIN3+ or cleared (not recorded which).

Here the CDR3 reads CSARDPGTASNQPQHF. The covered CDR3 bases are TGCAGTGCTAGAGATCCTGGGACAGCCAGCAATCAGCCC. The chain combines TRBV20-1 with TRBJ1-5; 7 bases agree with TRBD1. The CDR3 extends 3 residues past the end of the read, so its final part is completed from the germline J gene. This CDR3 contains 16 residues. Germline V lookup: CDR1 DFQATT, CDR2 SNEGSKA (reference sequence). V lost 0 bases, J lost 1 base, and 6 bases stayed unmatched.

With respect to this clone: The read ends 3 residues early relative to the CDR3; the germline J gene fills the gap. The chain joins TRBV29-1 to TRBJ2-1, with 11 nucleotides matching TRBD1. Germline trimming cut 6 bases from V and 6 bases from J; bases unmatched to any gene: 4. Germline lookup yields CDR1 SQVTM and CDR2 ANQGSEA. The CDR3 covers 13 residues. The CDR3 DNA, read in part, is TGCAGCGTACGGACAGGGGGCTTCAATGAG. Its protein is CSVRTGGFNE. The full CDR3 sequence reads CSVRTGGFNEQFF.

For this clone: The CDR3 end is not reached by the read, which stops 3 residues before it; the germline J gene fills it in. This rearrangement joins TRBV29-1 to TRBJ2-7, with D possibly TRBD2 on 5 matching bases. This CDR3 comprises 13 residues. Germline V gene sequence: CDR1 SQVTM, CDR2 ANQGSEA. Trimming cost V 4 bases and J 2 bases, with 12 bases left between them. The CDR3 protein is CSVVRTFTYEQYF. CDR3 DNA (partial): TGCAGCGTTGTGAGGACTTTTACCTACGAG.

Notes on this clone: The read ends 3 residues before the CDR3 terminus; that terminus is restored from the germline J gene. This chain links TRBV2 with TRBJ2-1; D possibly corresponds to TRBD1 (5 bases). The germline V gene encodes CDR1 SNHLY and CDR2 FYNNEI. V was trimmed by 7 bases and J by 0 bases, leaving 13 bases between them. The CDR3 has 15 amino acids. The sequenced CDR3 bases are TGTGCCAGCAAGGGTTTGCAGGGCTCCTACAATGAG. It codes for CASKGLQGSYNE. The CDR3, in full, reads CASKGLQGSYNEQFF.

In the case of this clone: The junction departs from the called germline gene at one end, perhaps through a read error. Read coverage stops 3 residues before the CDR3 terminus; the germline J gene supplies the remainder. V and J are TRBV7-7 and TRBJ2-3; D perhaps matches TRBD1 (5 bases). This CDR3 is built from 17 residues. CDR1 SSHAT and CDR2 FNYEAQ come from the germline V gene (reference sequence). The covered CDR3 bases are TGTGCTAGCAGCCGAAGGGGCGGCAGGGTGAAGGGGGATACG. Protein: CASSRRGGRVKGDT. Given in full, the CDR3 is CASSRRGGRVKGDTQYF.

Points on this clone: Coverage ceases 3 residues before the CDR3 finishes, and the germline J gene fills in the end. The gene calls are TRBV20-1 and TRBJ2-5; the match to TRBD2 covers 11 bases. After removal of 1 base from V and 4 bases from J, the junction contained 2 bases not matched to a gene. The CDR3 is 14 residues long. Per germline, CDR1 DFQATT and CDR2 SNEGSKA (reference sequence). The covered CDR3 bases are TGCAGTGCTAGAGGAACTAGCGGGGGAGAGACC. Encoded protein: CSARGTSGGET. The complete CDR3 reads CSARGTSGGETQYF.

As concerns this clone: The read ends 3 residues before the CDR3 terminus; that terminus is restored from the germline J gene. This chain joins TRBV7-9 and TRBJ1-2; perhaps TRBD1 as D (5 bases). V was cut by 6 bases and J by 2 bases, with 13 bases left in between. There are 14 residues in the CDR3. Germline assignment: CDR1 SEHNR and CDR2 FQNEAQ (reference sequence). This CDR3 is CASRAARENYGYTF. CDR3 DNA (partial): TGTGCCAGCAGAGCCGCCAGGGAGAACTATGGC.

With regard to this clone: The missing CDR3 end, 3 residues past where the read stops, is filled in from the germline J gene. The rearrangement joins TRBV5-1 to TRBJ1-4, with no clear D. V was trimmed by 0 bases and J by 6 bases, leaving 6 bases between them. The CDR3 is made up of 13 amino acids. Germline CDR1 reads SGHRS; CDR2 reads YFSETQ. The sequenced part of the CDR3 DNA is TGCGCCAGCAGCTTGGAAGGTCATGAAAAA. Its translation: CASSLEGHEK. The CDR3 in full is CASSLEGHEKLFF.

A note on this clone: Mismatch with germline at one junction end may stem from a read error. The read comes to an end 3 residues before the CDR3 does, leaving the germline J gene to fill in the end. This same CDR3 is encoded by further DNA sequences in the sample. This chain uses TRBV5-1 with TRBJ1-3, with D possibly being TRBD1 (5 bases). The germline CDR1 and CDR2 sequences are SGHRS and YFSETQ. The CDR3 consists of 14 residues. CDR3 sequence reads: CASSPQDAGNTIYF. CDR3 bases read: TGCGCCAGCAGCCCACAGGATGCAGGAAACACG. The full variable domain, its missing parts supplied by reference TRBV5-1 and TRBJ1-3, is KAGVTQTPRYLIKTRGQQVTLSCSPISGHRSVSWYQQTPGQGLQFLFEYFSETQRNKGNFPGRFSGRQFSNSRSEMNVSTLELGDSALYLCASSPQDAGNTIYFGEGSWLTVV.

A note on this clone: The read is 3 residues too short to cover the CDR3 end, so that end is filled in from the germline J gene. This chain connects TRBV2 to TRBJ1-2, with D unresolved. V was cut by 4 bases and J by 4 bases, with 7 bases left in between. Germline CDR1 is SNHLY and CDR2 is FYNNEI. CDR3 length equals 12 residues. CDR3 DNA (partial): TGTGCCAGCAGTGGAAACAGCTATGGC. Residues: CASSGNSYG. The whole CDR3 sequence is CASSGNSYGYTF.

Concerning this clone: Read coverage stops 3 residues before the CDR3 terminus; the germline J gene supplies the remainder. This sequence joins TRBV30 and TRBJ2-4; 8 nucleotides match TRBD2. Germline V lookup: CDR1 GTSNPN, CDR2 SVGIG (reference sequence). This CDR3 has 17 amino acids. CDR3 sequence reads: CAWTPPGGGPLLYGQYF. The CDR3 bases that were read are TGTGCCTGGACCCCTCCCGGGGGGGGGCCGCTCCTCTACGGT.

The DNA read from the CDR3 is TGCAGTGCTAGATGGGGCCTCAATAGCAATCAGCCC. Translating it yields CSARWGLNSNQP. The CDR3, in full, reads CSARWGLNSNQPQHF. The rearrangement joins TRBV20-1 to TRBJ1-5; perhaps TRBD1 as D (5 bases). The read terminates 3 residues before the CDR3 end, so the remaining end is supplied by the germline J gene. CDR1 DFQATT and CDR2 SNEGSKA come from the germline V gene (reference sequence). The CDR3 has 15 residues. V lost 2 bases and J 0 bases, leaving 11 bases between the germline ends.

Regarding this clone: The DNA ends 3 residues before the CDR3 does, and the rest of the CDR3 is filled in from the germline J gene. The gene calls are TRBV6-2 or TRBV6-3 and TRBJ1-1; 7 bases are a match to TRBD1. CDR3 size: 14 residues. Germline V CDR1 and CDR2: MNHEY, SVGEGT. J lost 5 bases, V lost 7 bases, and 10 bases had no gene match. The sequenced CDR3 bases are TGTGCCAGCAATGACAGGGCAATTTGGACTGAA. Amino acid sequence: CASNDRAIWTE. In full, the CDR3 is CASNDRAIWTEAFF.

Concerning this clone: Read coverage stops 3 residues before the CDR3 terminus; the germline J gene supplies the remainder. The chain is built from TRBV30 and TRBJ1-1; a possible D gene is TRBD1 (6 bases). Per germline, CDR1 GTSNPN and CDR2 SVGIG (reference sequence). The CDR3 loop spans 10 amino acids. The sequenced CDR3 bases are TGTGCCTGGCGGCAGGACAGA. It yields the protein CAWRQDR. The entire CDR3 protein reads CAWRQDRAFF.

A word on this clone: The CDR3 extends 3 residues past the end of the read, so its final part is completed from the germline J gene. The gene calls are TRBV6-4 and TRBJ2-1, with TRBD2 identical over 13 bases. Germline CDR1 MRHNA, CDR2 SNTAGT. The CDR3 spans 21 residues. Germline trimming cut 8 bases from V and 1 base from J; bases unmatched to any gene: 20. Partial CDR3 DNA: TGTGCCAGCCGTGCCTCCGGCGGGACTAGCGGGATAAGTCGGTCCTACAATGAG. It is translated as CASRASGGTSGISRSYNE. The CDR3, in full, reads CASRASGGTSGISRSYNEQFF.

Note on this clone: Read sequence stops 3 residues before the CDR3 end, and the germline J gene provides the missing end. The chain combines TRBV20-1 with TRBJ1-2, with D possibly matching TRBD1 (5 bases). The CDR3 has 14 amino acids. Germline V CDR1 and CDR2: DFQATT, SNEGSKA (reference sequence). The CDR3 DNA, read in part, is TGCAGTGCTGCCCCGCGCAGGGAGAGGAAAGGC. As protein: CSAAPRRERKG. The CDR3, in full, reads CSAAPRRERKGYTF.

Notes on this clone: The read ends 3 residues shy of where the CDR3 ends; the end is completed using the germline J gene. The rearrangement links TRBV6-2 or TRBV6-3 to TRBJ1-2, with D possibly matching TRBD1 (6 bases). V lost 1 base and J 5 bases, leaving 14 bases between the germline ends. Germline CDR1 MNHEY, CDR2 SVGEGT. CDR3 length: 15 amino acids. CDR3 amino acids: CASSYLDRRLYGYTF. Incomplete CDR3 DNA: TGTGCCAGCAGTTACTTGGACAGACGCCTTTATGGC.

Comments on this clone: The read gets to within 3 residues of the CDR3 end, and the germline J gene fills in the rest. The chain uses TRBV16 and TRBJ1-5; TRBD1 is a possible D gene (5 bases). The CDR3 consists of 14 residues. V lost 3 bases and J lost 6, with 12 bases in between. CDR1 and CDR2 from the germline V gene are KGHSY and FQNENV. The CDR3 region is CASSQRGGVQPQHF. Incomplete CDR3 DNA: TGTGCCAGCAGCCAGCGTGGGGGGGTTCAGCCC. Full variable domain (missing parts from reference TRBV16 and TRBJ1-5): GEEVAQTPKHLVRGEGQKAKLYCAPIKGHSYVFWYQQVLKNEFKFLISFQNENVFDETGMPKERFSAKCLPNSPCSLEIQATKLEDSAVYFCASSQRGGVQPQHFGDGTRLSIL.